The 13 T cell receptor beta chains listed next were all sequenced from one sample in a study of CD8 T cells in ankylosing spondylitis. TCRdb re-derived calls from the 5' RACE reads in MiXCR, one entry per CDR3 protein. The sample yields roughly 250,000 distinct CDR3 sequences, roughly a tenth seen once. Sequenced sample: blood, either unsorted or a sorted T cell fraction (not recorded which). The receptors originated from a male donor with ankylosing spondylitis or in good health (not recorded which).

The V and J genes are TRBV5-1 and TRBJ2-1; D gene uncertain. Trimming removed 3 bases from V and 9 bases from J, with 16 bases in between. Germline-derived CDR1 and CDR2 are SGHRS and YFSETQ. The CDR3 consists of 14 residues. CDR3 sequence: CASSSTPFYPEQFF. CDR3 DNA sequence: TGCGCCAGCAGCTCTACGCCATTCTACCCTGAGCAGTTCTTC.

This clonotype has a count of ten or more. The gene calls are TRBV4-1 and TRBJ1-1, with a tentative D call TRBD1 (5 bases). The CDR3 runs 17 residues. CDR1 is MGHRA and CDR2 is YSYEKL in the germline V gene. V lost 4 bases and J lost 3, with 21 bases in between. The CDR3 is CASSPLGHRLRDTEAFF. The CDR3 region has the DNA TGCGCCAGCAGCCCCCTCGGACACCGTCTTCGTGACACTGAAGCTTTCTTT.

This clonotype was observed many times. The V call is TRBV15, the J call TRBJ2-7; D is ambiguous. Germline V gene data show CDR1 as LNHNV and CDR2 as YYDKDF (reference sequence). The CDR3 totals 16 residues. V lost 1 base to trimming and J lost 4 bases, with 17 bases between them. This CDR3 reads CATSRASAAGRYEQYF. In DNA, the CDR3 is TGTGCCACCAGCAGAGCGAGTGCGGCCGGGCGTTACGAGCAGTACTTC. Combining the CDR3 with reference TRBV15 and TRBJ2-7 gives the whole variable domain DAMVIQNPRYQVTQFGKPVTLSCSQTLNHNVMYWYQQKSSQAPKLLFHYYDKDFNNEADTPDNFQSRRPNTSFCFLDIRSPGLGDTAMYLCATSRASAAGRYEQYFGPGTRLTVT.

This clonotype was seen ten or more times. V gene TRBV5-1 combines with J gene TRBJ2-7; 9 bases align to TRBD1. The V and J ends lost 6 bases and 2 bases, in that order; junction bases with no gene match: 6. There are 14 residues in the CDR3. Germline loops: CDR1 SGHRS, CDR2 YFSETQ. The CDR3 region is CASTRDRAPYEQYF. CDR3 DNA sequence: TGCGCCAGCACCCGGGACAGGGCTCCCTACGAGCAGTACTTC.

On this clonotype itself: A much larger clone lies a single base off, so this may be a read error. This rearrangement joins TRBV5-5 to TRBJ1-4; 10 bases line up with TRBD1. The CDR3 has 14 amino acids. Germline V lookup: CDR1 SGHKS, CDR2 YYEKEE (reference sequence). The DNA for the CDR3 is TGTGCCGGCAGCTTCGGACAGGGGGACGAAAAACTGTTTTTT. This sequence encodes CAGSFGQGDEKLFF.

The CDR3 loop reads CASSLGPGITRGNTEAFF. The CDR3 DNA is TGTGCCAGCAGCTTAGGACCGGGGATAACCCGGGGGAACACTGAAGCTTTCTTT. The rearrangement uses TRBV11-2 and TRBJ1-1, with D unresolved. Trimming cost V 1 base and J 1 base, with 19 bases left between them. This CDR3 spans 18 amino acids. CDR1 is SGHAT and CDR2 is FQNNGV in the germline V gene.

The table lists this clonotype with many counts. V is TRBV28 and J is TRBJ1-4, with a tentative D call TRBD1 (5 bases). The CDR3 length is 15 residues. V gave up 5 bases and J gave up 9 bases, with 19 bases separating them. Germline-derived CDR1 and CDR2 are MDHEN and SYDVKM. CDR3 sequence reads: CASSPAAGLGQKLFF. CDR3 in DNA: TGTGCCAGCAGTCCTGCAGCAGGGTTGGGGCAAAAACTGTTTTTT.

In this sample, this clonotype turned up a few times. A read error may explain this, as a much larger clone is one base away. The J gene is TRBJ1-2, the V gene TRBV5-4; TRBD1 agrees at 10 bases. J gave up 2 bases and V 5 bases, and 3 bases lay outside the gene matches. The CDR3 spans 14 residues. Germline lookup yields CDR1 SGHNT and CDR2 YYREEE (reference sequence). The CDR3 DNA is TGTGCCAGCAGATGGACAGGGGGGAACTATGGCTACACCTTC. It translates to CASRWTGGNYGYTF.

This clonotype was detected ten times or more. The V and J genes are TRBV12-3 or TRBV12-4 and TRBJ1-2, with D possibly matching TRBD1 (5 bases). Trimming took off 3 bases at V and 6 bases at J, with 11 bases between the two ends. This CDR3 is built from 13 residues. The CDR3 sequence: CASSFETADGYTF. The CDR3 bases are TGTGCCAGCAGTTTCGAGACAGCGGATGGCTACACCTTC.

This clonotype was observed many times. V usage is TRBV6-5 and J usage is TRBJ1-6; D not resolved. Germline values: CDR1 MNHEY, CDR2 SVGAGI. This CDR3 region has 16 residues. The V end lost 0 bases, the J end lost 1 base, and 7 bases lay between the germline ends. CDR3 region: CASSYSWLSYNSPLHF. CDR3 coding DNA: TGTGCCAGCAGTTACTCGTGGTTATCCTATAATTCACCCCTCCACTTT.

This clonotype has just a few counts. This chain uses TRBV6-5 with TRBJ1-5; D may be TRBD1 (6 bases). The CDR3 has 16 residues. V dropped 3 bases and J dropped 0 bases, with 12 bases sitting between them. Germline V gives CDR1 MNHEY, CDR2 SVGAGI. The CDR3: CASSYWGGPSNQPQHF. As DNA, the CDR3 is TGTGCCAGCAGTTATTGGGGGGGGCCTAGCAATCAGCCCCAGCATTTT.

Many counts were recorded for this clonotype. The chain carries TRBV5-5 and TRBJ1-1, with a possible D match to TRBD1 (5 bases). Between the trimmed V and J ends, which lost 0 bases and 5 bases, there was a span of 14 bases. Germline V gives CDR1 SGHKS, CDR2 YYEKEE (reference sequence). This CDR3 has 15 amino acids. The CDR3 bases are TGTGCCAGCAGCTTGGCGGTGGGGCGCGGGACTGAAGCTTTCTTT. Protein sequence: CASSLAVGRGTEAFF.

In this sample, this clonotype turned up a few times. The rearrangement links TRBV30 to TRBJ1-2; D gene uncertain. The CDR3 contains 12 residues. V was pared by 0 bases and J by 6 bases, with 8 bases between. Germline V gene lookup returns CDR1 GTSNPN and CDR2 SVGIG (reference sequence). The CDR3 reads CAWSVSQDGYTF. For the CDR3, the DNA is TGTGCCTGGAGTGTAAGTCAGGATGGCTACACCTTC. Full variable domain (remainder filled in from reference TRBV30 and TRBJ1-2): SQTIHQWPATLVQPVGSPLSLECTVEGTSNPNLYWYRQAAGRGLQLLFYSVGIGQISSEVPQNLSASRPQDRQFILSSKKLLLSDSGFYLCAWSVSQDGYTFGSGTRLTVV.